This T cell receptor (beta chain) was obtained from a study of control samples from healthy donors and cancer patients. CDR1 and CDR2 (germline): SGHAT, FQDESV (reference sequence). Trimming removed 5 bases from V and 0 bases from J, with 14 bases in between. This CDR3 contains 15 residues. Only in-frame clones appear in the TCRdb table, and some are missing; sequencing was by immunoSEQ multiplex PCR. There are roughly 100,000 clones in the sample; about 91% occur only once, and around 2.3% lies in the top ten. This chain connects TRBV11-1 to TRBJ2-7; the D gene is possibly TRBD1 (6 bases). This clonotype was sampled from a woman aged 18-30 years in good health. Sequenced input: blood. CDR3 DNA sequence: TGTGCCAGCAGCCCTAGGGGGACACTCTCCTACGAGCAGTACTTC. It codes for CASSPRGTLSYEQYF.